This T cell receptor (beta chain) was recorded in a study of blood T cell repertoires in COVID-19 (dated by TCRdb to the early 2020s). With respect to the entire study: Samples covering the acute and convalescent phases of COVID-19 were provided by collaborators in the United States, Italy and Spain. The repertoires were made available in a free public database intended to serve as a resource for research on the immune response to SARS-CoV-2. Subjects who had been exposed to COVID-19, were actively infected with it, or had recovered from it provided the deeply sampled blood TCRbeta repertoires that made up the dataset. The material from the prospective study consisted of cDNA or gDNA derived from T cells, B-cell-depleted T cells, or PBMCs. A de-identified subject ID, COVID-19 status, age in years and sex were almost always included in the sample metadata. Samples were obtained from the ongoing ImmuneRACE study (first 160 participants) and from 1,254 subjects provided by 6 global collaborators. Where HLA class I and class II types were available, the types were taken from metadata supplied by the sample provider, not from assay-based typing.

Study-wide findings and limitations: The amount of clinical and demographic metadata varied by source and participant and was provided uncurated.

Whole blood was collected in K2EDTA tubes by collaborating institutions according to the institutions' own protocols. For TCRbeta analysis, collaborators shipped samples in one of three forms: frozen whole blood, isolated PBMCs, or DNA extracted from either of those sample types. TCRbeta CDR3 regions were amplified from genomic DNA using the immunoSEQ Assay, a bias-controlled multiplex PCR. Processing in the source paper ran as follows. The number of nucleated cells in each sample was estimated by amplification of reference gene primers within the assay. To quantify the absolute abundance of each unique TCRbeta CDR3 rearrangement, sequence reads were collapsed and filtered. For each sample, productive Simpson clonality was calculated by taking the square root of Simpson's diversity index across productive rearrangements. TCRdb holds this immuneACCESS table with in-frame rearrangements only. Some clones are missing; in checked studies, unresolved V genes explain under half, and the rest has no known cause. The DNA was the basis for D and trimming; V, J and clone size are from that table. This sample has around 130,000 clones in its table, and approximately 92% of those were observed once. The ten biggest clones cover approximately 30% of the sample.

This clone occurred once. The specificity of this receptor is unknown. Qualities for individual bases were not recorded, and no much larger clone is one base off. The sequencing input was peripheral blood. This receptor was taken from a man between 65 and 85 years old with active or convalescent COVID-19.

The nucleotides read TGTGCCAGTAGTATAGGAGCCGGGACAGGGACCTACAATGAGCAGTTCTTC. Translated, this is CASSIGAGTGTYNEQFF. The chain employs TRBV19 and TRBJ2-1; TRBD1 matches 9 bases in the middle. CDR1 LNHDA and CDR2 SQIVND were looked up in the germline V gene (reference sequence). Spanning cysteine to phenylalanine, the CDR3 consists of 17 amino acids. Solely the CDR3 DNA is kept, with 51 bases framed from the first base. Unmatched junction bases come to 6, with V trimmed by 1 base and J by 2 bases.